The 6 T cell receptor beta chains in this list originate from one sample, sequenced in a study of T cell repertoires in cytomegalovirus infection. Each CDR3 protein gets one entry after TCRdb re-called the reads with MiXCR. Found here are almost 550,000 distinct CDR3 sequences, approximately 15% of them singletons; the top ten hold 24%. Input material: CD8+ T cells from PBMCs. These receptors came from a human donor in good health (CMV status not recorded). Some clones in this sample may be carry-over from other donors' samples.

The CDR3 spells CSVPGQGEYGYTF. Written as DNA, the CDR3 is TGCAGCGTTCCGGGACAGGGGGAATATGGCTACACCTTC. V is TRBV29-1 and J is TRBJ1-2, with 11 bases that match TRBD1. The CDR3 spans 13 residues. The junction had 4 bases not matched to a gene; V was cut back by 5 bases and J by 5 bases. The germline CDR1 and CDR2 sequences are SQVTM and ANQGSEA.

The sample holds many counts of this clonotype. The chain recombines TRBV27 with TRBJ1-2; TRBD1 might be the D (5 bases). The ends were cut back, 5 bases at V and 4 bases at J, with 11 bases in the middle. The germline V gene encodes CDR1 MNHEY and CDR2 SMNVEV (reference sequence). The CDR3 totals 13 residues. The CDR3 DNA sequence: TGTGCCAGCAGTCAGACAGAATCCTATGGCTACACCTTC. Translating gives CASSQTESYGYTF.

The chain joins TRBV7-9 to TRBJ1-2; D is possibly TRBD1 (5 bases). This CDR3 has 18 amino acids. Germline V gives CDR1 SEHNR, CDR2 FQNEAQ (reference sequence). Trimming left V 4 bases short and J 4 bases short, with 25 bases between. CDR3 amino acids: CASSSTLGTPGGSYGYTF. The CDR3 bases are TGTGCCAGCAGCTCGACACTAGGGACGCCGGGAGGGAGCTATGGCTACACCTTC.

Many counts were recorded for this clonotype. The chain employs TRBV7-3 and TRBJ2-5; TRBD2 matches 7 bases. Losses at the gene ends were 5 bases for V and 4 bases for J; bases not matched to a gene: 10. The germline V gene has CDR1 SGHTA and CDR2 FQGTGA. This CDR3 is built from 15 residues. For the CDR3, the DNA is TGTGCCAGCAGCCCCTCGGGGGGTGTCGGAGAGACCCAGTACTTC. Protein: CASSPSGGVGETQYF. Supplemented by reference TRBV7-3 and TRBJ2-5, the full variable domain reads GAGVSQTPSNKVTEKGKYVELRCDPISGHTALYWYRQSLGQGPEFLIYFQGTGAADDSGLPNDRFFAVRPEGSVSTLKIQRTERGDSAVYLCASSPSGGVGETQYFGPGTRLLVL.

The table lists this clonotype with many counts. The chain joins TRBV6-5 to TRBJ2-1; D is uncertain. Germline values: CDR1 MNHEY, CDR2 SVGAGI. This CDR3 comprises 17 residues. V lost 0 bases, J lost 5 bases, and 17 bases lay in between. The DNA of the CDR3 is TGTGCCAGCAGTTACTCAGGTGTTAGCCTAACAAACAATGAGCAGTTCTTC. As protein: CASSYSGVSLTNNEQFF.

V is TRBV29-1 and J is TRBJ2-7; the match to TRBD2 covers 8 bases. Germline trimming cut 4 bases from V and 5 bases from J; bases unmatched to any gene: 10. The CDR3 contains 14 residues. Germline V CDR1 and CDR2: SQVTM, ANQGSEA. This chain's CDR3 is CSVAGGRTRDEQYF. The CDR3 nucleotides read TGCAGCGTTGCAGGCGGGAGGACGAGGGACGAGCAGTACTTC.